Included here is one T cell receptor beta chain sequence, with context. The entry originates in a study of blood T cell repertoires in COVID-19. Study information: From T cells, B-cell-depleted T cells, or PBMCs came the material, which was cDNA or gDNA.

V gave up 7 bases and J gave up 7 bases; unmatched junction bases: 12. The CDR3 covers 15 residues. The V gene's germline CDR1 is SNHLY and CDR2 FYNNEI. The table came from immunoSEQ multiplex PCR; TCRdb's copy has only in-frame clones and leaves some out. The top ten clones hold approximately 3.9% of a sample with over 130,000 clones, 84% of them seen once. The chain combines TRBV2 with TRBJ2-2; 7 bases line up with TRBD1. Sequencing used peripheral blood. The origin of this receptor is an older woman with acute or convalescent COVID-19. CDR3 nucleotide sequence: TGTGCCAGCACCTGGGCAGGGGGTTTTAGCGGGGAGCTGTTTTTT. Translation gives CASTWAGGFSGELFF.